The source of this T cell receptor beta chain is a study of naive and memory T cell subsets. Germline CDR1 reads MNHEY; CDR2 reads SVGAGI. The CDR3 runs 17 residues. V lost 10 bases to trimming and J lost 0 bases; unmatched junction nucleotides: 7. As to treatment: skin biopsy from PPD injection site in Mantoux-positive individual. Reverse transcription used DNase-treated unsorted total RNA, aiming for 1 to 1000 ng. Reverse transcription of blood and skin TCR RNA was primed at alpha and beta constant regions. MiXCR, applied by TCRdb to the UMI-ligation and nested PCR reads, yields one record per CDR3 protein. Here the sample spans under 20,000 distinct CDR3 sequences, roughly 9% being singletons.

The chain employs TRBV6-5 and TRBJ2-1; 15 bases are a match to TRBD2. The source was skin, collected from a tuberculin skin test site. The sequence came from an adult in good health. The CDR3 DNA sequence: TGTGCCACCGAGGGACTAGCGGGAGGTAGCTCCTACAATGAGCAGTTCTTC. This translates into CATEGLAGGSSYNEQFF.